This T cell receptor (beta chain) was identified in a study of post-analysis software for immune sequencing data (dated by TCRdb to the mid-2010s). About the investigation overall: Relapsing-remitting, secondary progressive and progressive-relapsing multiple sclerosis were recorded as disease courses, and subtype annotation was lacking for some patients. A subset of samples was prepared in parallel using single-end sample barcoding, then pooled and co-amplified after Illumina adapter ligation. Patient repertoires were compared against 11 to 12 previously published healthy control repertoires from donors aged roughly 6 to 25 years. The study at large found these results: When samples were clustered directly using the F measure, samples prepared in the same batch co-clustered strongly, which prompted a batch-effect correction. Significantly higher frequencies in patients than in controls were found for roughly five TRBV segments, including TRBV5-6, TRBV5-1 and TRBV20-1. Compared with controls, multiple sclerosis patients had significantly lower normalized Chao1 diversity, a finding suggesting substantial peripheral T-cell clonal expansion. The multiple sclerosis patient group was slightly younger than the control group.

The trim is 3 bases for V and 1 base for J, with a gap of 9 bases between the germline ends. The CDR3 goes from the cysteine to the phenylalanine over 14 residues. Only the CDR3 DNA is retained, 42 bases long and in frame from the first base. Library preparation was by PCR. The sequencer was an Illumina HiSeq 2500. Unique molecular identifiers were incorporated into TCR beta cDNA libraries to reduce PCR and sequencing biases. Per 1 to 10 million input T cells, roughly 500,000 cDNA molecules were obtained, such that each molecule approximated one T cell. Patient libraries were prepared and sequenced with the same protocol used for the earlier healthy control dataset. Samples belonging to the same batch were prepared together, multiplexed and sequenced on a shared HiSeq lane. From the authors' description of their analysis: MIGEC handled the raw barcoded reads, throwing out single-read molecular identifier groups before consensus assembly and CDR3 extraction. Clonotype tables were post-analysed with VDJtools, and diversity was normalized by down-sampling all datasets to the smallest sample size. In repertoire overlap clustering, CDR3 amino acid sequences, but not nucleotide sequences, were matched to correct batch-related cross-sample contamination. TCRdb redid the processing of the public reads, applying fastp at Q25 and MiXCR, and retained in-frame beta chains. Each entry is one CDR3 protein sequence, shown with its most common DNA and genes. These V and J calls originate from TCRdb's pipeline instead of the authors' own analysis. Across this sample there are 450,000 to 650,000 distinct CDR3 sequences, with 44% seen only once. The biggest ten clones account for roughly 1.7% of the sample.

In regard to this clonotype: Its antigen target is currently unknown. The record has no base qualities; no much larger clone is one base away.

To demonstrate the VDJtools post-analysis software, TCR beta repertoires were profiled from the peripheral blood of roughly 12 young patients with multiple sclerosis. The patients with multiple sclerosis were children and adolescents between roughly 6 and 16 years of age. The chain couples TRBV12-3 or TRBV12-4 to TRBJ1-1; 5 matching bases give a weak D call of TRBD1. This clonotype was obtained from a girl between 5 and 17 years old with multiple sclerosis. The sample consisted of blood. In nucleotide form, the sequence is TGTGCCAGCAGTTTGGGACGGTCGAACACTGAAGCTTTCTTT. Translated, this is CASSLGRSNTEAFF.